What follows describes a single TCR beta chain. Its target is unknown. Germline V CDR1 and CDR2: MNHEY, SVGAGI. Between the trimmed V and J ends, which lost 5 bases and 5 bases, there was a span of 15 bases. This CDR3 is 14 amino acids long. TCRdb keeps only in-frame clones here, not all; method: immunoSEQ multiplex PCR. Of around 18,000 clones in the sample, 85% to 95% were seen once. The sample comes from a study of graft-versus-host responses after intestinal transplantation. For the study at large: Isolated intestinal, liver-intestinal, or multivisceral transplants had been given to the recipients.

Notes on the study in general: The authors found GvH clones in recipient marrow, some appearing first in ileum or blood.

J is TRBJ1-2 and V is TRBV6-5, with a possible D match to TRBD1 (5 bases). Sequences were derived from PBMCs, sampled 23 days after intestinal transplant. This TCR came from a human patient who received an intestinal transplant, so some T cells may come from the graft donor. CDR3 protein: CASSELRQGYGYTF. The CDR3 DNA reads TGTGCCAGCAGTGAATTGAGGCAGGGATATGGCTACACCTTC.